This T cell receptor beta chain appears in the sequencing data of a study of cytomegalovirus exposure and HLA in healthy donors. Study-level background: Samples from HLA-typed donors yielded about 86 million unique TCRs in an early data release.

Trimming stripped 0 bases from V and 0 bases from J, with 11 bases between. The germline V gene encodes CDR1 SGDLS and CDR2 YYNGEE. The CDR3 has 16 amino acids. Vbeta (60) and Jbeta (13) primers were used in the PCR. TCRdb keeps only in-frame clones here, not all; method: immunoSEQ multiplex PCR. The sample gives approximately 90,000 clones, roughly 79% of which show up once; roughly 4.5% is in the top ten. Sequencing was performed on PBMCs. This rearrangement joins TRBV9 to TRBJ2-3; maybe TRBD2 (6 bases). The TCR sequence derives from a woman aged 35 to 49 in good health and CMV-seronegative. CDR3 DNA sequence: TGTGCCAGCAGCGTAGGAGGCGGGATCAGCACAGATACGCAGTATTTT. Encoded protein: CASSVGGGISTDTQYF.